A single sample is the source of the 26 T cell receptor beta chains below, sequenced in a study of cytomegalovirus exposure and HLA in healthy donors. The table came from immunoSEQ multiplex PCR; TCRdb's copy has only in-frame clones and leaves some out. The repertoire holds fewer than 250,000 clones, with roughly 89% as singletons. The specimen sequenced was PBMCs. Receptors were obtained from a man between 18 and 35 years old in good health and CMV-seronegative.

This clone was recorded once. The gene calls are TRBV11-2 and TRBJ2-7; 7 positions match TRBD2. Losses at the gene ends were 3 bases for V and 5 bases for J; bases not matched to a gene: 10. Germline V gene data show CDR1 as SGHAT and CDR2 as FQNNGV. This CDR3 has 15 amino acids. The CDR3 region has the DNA TGTGCCAGCAGCTTGGATTTGGGGGAGGGCAACGAGCAGTACTTC. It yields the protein CASSLDLGEGNEQYF.

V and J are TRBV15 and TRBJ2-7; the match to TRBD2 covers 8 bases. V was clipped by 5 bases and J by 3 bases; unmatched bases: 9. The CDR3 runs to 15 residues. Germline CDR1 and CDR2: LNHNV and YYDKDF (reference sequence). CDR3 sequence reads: CATSHRGGTGYEQYF. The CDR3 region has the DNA TGTGCCACCAGCCATCGGGGGGGTACAGGCTACGAGCAGTACTTC.

The DNA for the CDR3 is TGTGCCAGCTCACGACAGGGGTCCTACGAGCAGTACTTC. Residues: CASSRQGSYEQYF. V gene TRBV18 combines with J gene TRBJ2-7, with 8 bases fitting TRBD1. Germline lookup yields CDR1 KGHSH and CDR2 LQKENI. The CDR3 is 13 residues long. The V segment lost 4 bases and the J segment 1 base; nucleotides outside the gene matches: 0.

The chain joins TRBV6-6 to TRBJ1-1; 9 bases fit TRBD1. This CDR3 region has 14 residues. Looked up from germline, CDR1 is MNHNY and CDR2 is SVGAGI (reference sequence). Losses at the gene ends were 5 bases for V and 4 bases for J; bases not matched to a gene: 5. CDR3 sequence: CASSGPQGATEAFF. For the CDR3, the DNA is TGTGCCAGCAGTGGACCACAGGGGGCCACTGAAGCTTTCTTT.

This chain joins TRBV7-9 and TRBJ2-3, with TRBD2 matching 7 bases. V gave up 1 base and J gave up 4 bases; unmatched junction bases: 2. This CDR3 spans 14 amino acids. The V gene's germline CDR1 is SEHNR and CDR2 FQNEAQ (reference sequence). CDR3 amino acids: CASSLVTSADTQYF. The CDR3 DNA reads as TGTGCCAGCAGCTTAGTAACTAGCGCAGATACGCAGTATTTT.

CDR3 sequence (DNA): TGTGCCAGCAGCTTCCGCACAGGGATCGGGGGCTACACCTTC. Translated: CASSFRTGIGGYTF. The J gene is TRBJ1-2, the V gene TRBV5-6; maybe TRBD1 (6 bases). Germline V gene lookup returns CDR1 SGHDT and CDR2 YYEEEE. Trimming took 2 bases from V and 8 from J, leaving 16 bases between them. The CDR3 length is 14 residues.

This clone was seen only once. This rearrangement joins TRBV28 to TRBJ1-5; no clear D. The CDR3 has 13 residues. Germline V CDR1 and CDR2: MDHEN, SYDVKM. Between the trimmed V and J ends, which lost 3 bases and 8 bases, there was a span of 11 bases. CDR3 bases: TGTGCCAGCAGTTTTAGTGGGCGGGAGCCCCAGCATTTT. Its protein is CASSFSGREPQHF.

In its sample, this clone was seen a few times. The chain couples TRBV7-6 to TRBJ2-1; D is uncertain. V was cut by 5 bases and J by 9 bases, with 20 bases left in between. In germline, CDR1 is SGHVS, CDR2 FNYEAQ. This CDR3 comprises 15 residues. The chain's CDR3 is CASSLAENRGGEQFF. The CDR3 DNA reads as TGTGCCAGCAGCCTCGCCGAGAATCGAGGCGGTGAGCAGTTCTTC.

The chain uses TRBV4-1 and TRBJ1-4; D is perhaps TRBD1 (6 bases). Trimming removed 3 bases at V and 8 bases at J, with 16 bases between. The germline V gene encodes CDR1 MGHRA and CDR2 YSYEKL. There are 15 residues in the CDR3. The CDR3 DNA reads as TGCGCCAGCAGCCAGGGACGACAGGTTACCGAAAAACTGTTTTTT. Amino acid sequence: CASSQGRQVTEKLFF.

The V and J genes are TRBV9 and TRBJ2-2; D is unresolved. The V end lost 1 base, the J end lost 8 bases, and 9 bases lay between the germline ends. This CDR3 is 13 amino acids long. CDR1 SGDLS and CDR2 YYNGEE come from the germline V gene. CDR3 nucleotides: TGTGCCAGCAGCGTACGCGCCGCTGGGGAGCTGTTTTTT. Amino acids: CASSVRAAGELFF.

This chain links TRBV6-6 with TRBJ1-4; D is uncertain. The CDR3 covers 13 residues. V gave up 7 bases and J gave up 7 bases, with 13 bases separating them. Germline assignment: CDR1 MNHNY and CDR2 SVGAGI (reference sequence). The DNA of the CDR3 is TGTGCCAGCACCACGGGAGGCGGTGAAAAACTGTTTTTT. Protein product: CASTTGGGEKLFF.

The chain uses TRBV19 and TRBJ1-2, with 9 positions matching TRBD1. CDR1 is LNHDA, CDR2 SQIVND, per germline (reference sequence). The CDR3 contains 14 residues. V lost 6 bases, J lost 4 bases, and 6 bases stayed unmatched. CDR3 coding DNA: TGTGCCAGTAGCCCGGACAGGGGAATCTATGGCTACACCTTC. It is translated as CASSPDRGIYGYTF.

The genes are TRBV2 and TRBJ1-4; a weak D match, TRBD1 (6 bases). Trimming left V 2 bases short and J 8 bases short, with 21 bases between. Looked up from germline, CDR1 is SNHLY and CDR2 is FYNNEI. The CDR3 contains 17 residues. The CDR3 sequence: CASSERLRGGVDEKLFF. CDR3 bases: TGTGCCAGCAGTGAAAGATTAAGAGGGGGGGTTGACGAAAAACTGTTTTTT.

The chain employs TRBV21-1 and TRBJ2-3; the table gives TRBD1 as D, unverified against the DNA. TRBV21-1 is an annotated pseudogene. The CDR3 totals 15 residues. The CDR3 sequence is CASSKPQGFHNTQYF. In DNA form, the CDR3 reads TGTGCCAGCAGCAAACCACAGGGGTTTCACAATACGCAGTATTTT.

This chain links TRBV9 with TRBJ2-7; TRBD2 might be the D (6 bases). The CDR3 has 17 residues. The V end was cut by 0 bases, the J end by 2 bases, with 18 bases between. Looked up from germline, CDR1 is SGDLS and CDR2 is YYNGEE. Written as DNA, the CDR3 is TGTGCCAGCAGCGTAGGTGATCAGGACTGGGAGGCCTACGAGCAGTACTTC. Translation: CASSVGDQDWEAYEQYF.

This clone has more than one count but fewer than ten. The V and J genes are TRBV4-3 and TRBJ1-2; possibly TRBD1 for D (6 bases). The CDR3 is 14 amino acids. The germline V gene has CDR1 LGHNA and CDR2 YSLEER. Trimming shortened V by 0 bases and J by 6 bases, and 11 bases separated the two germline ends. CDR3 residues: CASSQDHRVDGYTF. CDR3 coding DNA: TGCGCCAGCAGCCAAGATCACAGGGTAGATGGCTACACCTTC.

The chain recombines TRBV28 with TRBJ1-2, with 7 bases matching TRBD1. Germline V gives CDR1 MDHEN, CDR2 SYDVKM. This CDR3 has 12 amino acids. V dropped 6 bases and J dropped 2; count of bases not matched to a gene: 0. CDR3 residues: CASRQGNYGYTF. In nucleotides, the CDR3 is TGTGCCAGCAGACAGGGGAACTATGGCTACACCTTC.

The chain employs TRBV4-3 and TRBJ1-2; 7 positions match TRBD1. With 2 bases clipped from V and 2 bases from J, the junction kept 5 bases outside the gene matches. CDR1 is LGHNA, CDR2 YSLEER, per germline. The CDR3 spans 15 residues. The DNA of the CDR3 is TGCGCCAGCAGCCAAAGGTCGGGACAGAACTATGGCTACACCTTC. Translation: CASSQRSGQNYGYTF.

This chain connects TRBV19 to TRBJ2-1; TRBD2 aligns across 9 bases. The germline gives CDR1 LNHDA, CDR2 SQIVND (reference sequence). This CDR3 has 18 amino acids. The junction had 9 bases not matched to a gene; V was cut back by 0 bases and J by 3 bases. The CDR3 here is CASSIDPGAGGYYNEQFF. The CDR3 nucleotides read TGTGCCAGTAGTATAGATCCGGGAGCGGGGGGATACTACAATGAGCAGTTCTTC. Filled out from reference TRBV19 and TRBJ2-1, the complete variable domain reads DGGITQSPKYLFRKEGQNVTLSCEQNLNHDAMYWYRQDPGQGLRLIYYSQIVNDFQKGDIAEGYSVSREKKESFPLTVTSAQKNPTAFYLCASSIDPGAGGYYNEQFFGPGTRLTVL.

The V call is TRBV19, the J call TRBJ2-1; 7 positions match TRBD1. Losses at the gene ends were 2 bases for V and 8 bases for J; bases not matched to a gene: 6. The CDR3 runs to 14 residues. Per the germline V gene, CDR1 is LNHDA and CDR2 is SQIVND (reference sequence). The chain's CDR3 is CASSIRTGQYEQFF. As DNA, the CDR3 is TGTGCCAGTAGTATACGGACAGGACAATATGAGCAGTTCTTC. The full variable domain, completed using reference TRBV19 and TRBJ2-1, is DGGITQSPKYLFRKEGQNVTLSCEQNLNHDAMYWYRQDPGQGLRLIYYSQIVNDFQKGDIAEGYSVSREKKESFPLTVTSAQKNPTAFYLCASSIRTGQYEQFFGPGTRLTVL.

The CDR3 coding sequence is TGTGCCAGCAGTAGGCGGGTATCCTACGAGCAGTACTTC. This translates into CASSRRVSYEQYF. V and J are TRBV28 and TRBJ2-7; the D gene is possibly TRBD2 (5 bases). This CDR3 is 13 amino acids long. Per germline, CDR1 MDHEN and CDR2 SYDVKM. The V and J ends lost 5 bases and 1 base respectively, with 9 bases between them.

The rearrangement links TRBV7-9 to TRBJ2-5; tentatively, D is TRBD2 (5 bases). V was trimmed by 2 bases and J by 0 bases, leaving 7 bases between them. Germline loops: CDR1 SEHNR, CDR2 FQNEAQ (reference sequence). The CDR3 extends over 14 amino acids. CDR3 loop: CASSLRRDQETQYF. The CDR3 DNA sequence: TGTGCCAGCAGCTTAAGGCGGGACCAAGAGACCCAGTACTTC.

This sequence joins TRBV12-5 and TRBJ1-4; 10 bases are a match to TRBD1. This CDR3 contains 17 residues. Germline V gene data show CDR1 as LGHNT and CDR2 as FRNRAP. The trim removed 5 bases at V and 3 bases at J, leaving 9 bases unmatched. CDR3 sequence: CASGPGTGVWANEKLFF. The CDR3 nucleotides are TGTGCTAGTGGTCCCGGGACAGGGGTATGGGCTAATGAAAAACTGTTTTTT.

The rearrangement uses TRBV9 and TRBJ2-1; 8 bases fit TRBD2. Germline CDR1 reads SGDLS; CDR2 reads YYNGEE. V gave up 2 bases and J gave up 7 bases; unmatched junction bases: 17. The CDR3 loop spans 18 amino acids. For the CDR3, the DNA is TGTGCCAGCAGCGTTAATAGCGGGAATTGTGTAGTAACGAATGAGCAGTTCTTC. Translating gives CASSVNSGNCVVTNEQFF.

The CDR3 sequence is CASSLIGGQPQHF. The CDR3 DNA reads TGCGCCAGCAGCTTGATCGGCGGTCAGCCCCAGCATTTT. V gene TRBV5-1 combines with J gene TRBJ1-5, with D uncertain. Trimming removed 1 base at V and 6 bases at J, with 8 bases between. The CDR3 is 13 amino acids. In germline, CDR1 is SGHRS, CDR2 YFSETQ.

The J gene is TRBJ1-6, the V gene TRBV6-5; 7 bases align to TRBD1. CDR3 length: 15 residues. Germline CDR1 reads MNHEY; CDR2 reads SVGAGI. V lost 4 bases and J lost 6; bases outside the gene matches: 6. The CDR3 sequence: CASSSGTAINSPLHF. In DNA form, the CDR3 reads TGTGCCAGCAGTTCCGGGACAGCTATTAATTCACCCCTCCACTTT.